The clone carrying this TCR beta chain has a handful of counts. Its antigen is undetermined. This record comes from a study of vaccination and CD4 T cells after COVID-19. Across the whole study: Cultures serving as controls received a peptide pool (CEFX or HIV-1 Nef) or no peptide.

Treatment meaning: approximately nine-day PBMC culture with coronavirus spike peptide pools or control peptides (ViraFEST assay). This CDR3 is built from 14 residues. The V gene's germline CDR1 is MNHEY and CDR2 SVGEGT. V lost 8 bases, J lost 1 base, and 14 bases lay in between. The Oncomine TCR Beta short-read assay sequenced DNA from cultured CD4+ T cells. One entry per CDR3 protein results from TCRdb running MiXCR on the PCR reads. The data hold fewer than 25,000 distinct CDR3 sequences, with around 50% observed a single time. Whole-study findings and limits: A median 86.3% of convalescent patients' SARS-CoV-2-reactive clones emerged only after vaccination. Median SARS-CoV-2-reactive clonotypes rose from approximately 21 to 38, not significantly.

The rearrangement joins TRBV6-2 or TRBV6-3 to TRBJ1-2; D remains ambiguous. The material sequenced was CD4+ T cells from blood, cultured in vitro. The TCR originated in a human donor who had recovered from COVID-19. In DNA form, the CDR3 reads TGTGCCAGCCGCCCGGACGGATTTAACTATGGCTACACCTTC. It encodes CASRPDGFNYGYTF.